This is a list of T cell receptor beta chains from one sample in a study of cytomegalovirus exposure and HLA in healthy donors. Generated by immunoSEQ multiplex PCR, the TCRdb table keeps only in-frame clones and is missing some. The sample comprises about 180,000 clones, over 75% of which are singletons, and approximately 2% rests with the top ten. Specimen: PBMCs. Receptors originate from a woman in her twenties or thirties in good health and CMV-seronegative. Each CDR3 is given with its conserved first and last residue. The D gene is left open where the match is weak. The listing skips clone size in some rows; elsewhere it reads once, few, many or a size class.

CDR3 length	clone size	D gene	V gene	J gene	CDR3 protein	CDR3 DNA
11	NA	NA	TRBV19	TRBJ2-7	CASSIGSEQYF	TGTGCCAGTAGTATTGGGAGCGAGCAGTACTTC
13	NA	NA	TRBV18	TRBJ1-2	CASSQQGIGGYTF	TGTGCCAGCTCTCAACAGGGAATAGGTGGCTACACCTTC
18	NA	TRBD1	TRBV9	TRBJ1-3	CASSVSSGQGVAGNTIYF	TGTGCCAGCAGCGTATCGTCAGGACAGGGGGTCGCTGGAAACACCATATATTTT
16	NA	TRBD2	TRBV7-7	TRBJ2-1	CASSSRAGVREVEQFF	TGTGCTAGCAGCTCAAGAGCGGGGGTGAGGGAAGTTGAGCAGTTCTTC
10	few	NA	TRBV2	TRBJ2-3	CASSTDTQYF	TGTGCCAGCTCTACAGATACGCAGTATTTT
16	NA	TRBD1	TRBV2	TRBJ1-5	CASSEPGGRGNQPQHF	TGTGCCAGCAGTGAACCAGGGGGCAGGGGGAATCAGCCCCAGCATTTT
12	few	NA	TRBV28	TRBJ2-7	CASREVGYEQYF	TGTGCCAGCAGAGAGGTCGGATACGAGCAGTACTTC
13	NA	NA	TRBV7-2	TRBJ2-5	CASSLGGLGTQYF	TGTGCCAGCAGCTTGGGGGGACTGGGGACCCAGTACTTC
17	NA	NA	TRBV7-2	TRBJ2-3	CASSLGAGVKGTDTQYF	TGTGCCAGCAGCTTGGGGGCGGGGGTTAAAGGCACAGATACGCAGTATTTT
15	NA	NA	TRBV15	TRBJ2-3	CATSREGLPKDTQYF	TGTGCCACCAGCAGGGAGGGACTGCCGAAGGATACGCAGTATTTT
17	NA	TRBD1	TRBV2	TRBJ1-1	CASSGVRGQRMNTEAFF	TGTGCCAGCAGTGGGGTCCGGGGACAGCGAATGAACACTGAAGCTTTCTTT
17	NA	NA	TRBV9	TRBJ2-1	CASSYPAGTGLYNEQFF	TGTGCCAGCAGCTACCCCGCAGGGACGGGACTTTACAATGAGCAGTTCTTC
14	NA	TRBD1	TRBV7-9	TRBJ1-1	CASSLTGTGTEAFF	TGTGCCAGCAGCTTGACCGGGACAGGGACTGAAGCTTTCTTT
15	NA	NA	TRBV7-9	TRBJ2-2	CATLLYRGNTGELFF	TGTGCCACCTTACTTTACCGGGGGAACACCGGGGAGCTGTTTTTT
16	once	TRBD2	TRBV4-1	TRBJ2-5	CASSQDPGTIKETQYF	TGCGCCAGCAGCCAGGACCCCGGGACTATTAAAGAGACCCAGTACTTC
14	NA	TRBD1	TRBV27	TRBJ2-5	CASSGVGTGLEQYF	TGTGCCAGCAGTGGGGTCGGGACAGGTCTTGAGCAGTACTTC
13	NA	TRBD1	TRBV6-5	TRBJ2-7	CASAGQVSYEQYF	TGTGCCAGCGCTGGACAGGTGTCCTACGAGCAGTACTTC
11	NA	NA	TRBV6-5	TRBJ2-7	CASTRGYEQYF	TGTGCCAGCACCCGAGGGTACGAGCAGTACTTC
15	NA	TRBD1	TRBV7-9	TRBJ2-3	CASSKDRVVGDTQYF	TGTGCCAGCAGCAAAGACAGGGTAGTGGGAGATACGCAGTATTTT
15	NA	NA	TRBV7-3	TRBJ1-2	CASSSTATGPYGYTF	TGTGCCAGCAGCTCTACCGCGACAGGACCCTATGGCTACACCTTC
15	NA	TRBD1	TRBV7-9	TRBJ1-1	CASSIPTGWGAEAFF	TGTGCCAGCAGCATCCCGACAGGGTGGGGAGCTGAAGCTTTCTTT
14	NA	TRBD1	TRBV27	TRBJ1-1	CASSLQGAGTEAFF	TGTGCCAGCAGTTTACAGGGGGCTGGAACTGAAGCTTTCTTT
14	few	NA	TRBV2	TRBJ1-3	CASSESSSGNTIYF	TGTGCCAGCAGTGAAAGTAGCTCTGGAAACACCATATATTTT
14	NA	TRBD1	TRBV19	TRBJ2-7	CASSSSDRGYEQYF	TGTGCCAGTAGTTCATCGGACAGGGGGTACGAGCAGTACTTC
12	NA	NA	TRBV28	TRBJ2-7	CASSSDSYEQYF	TGTGCCAGCAGTTCGGACAGCTACGAGCAGTACTTC
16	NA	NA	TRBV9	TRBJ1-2	CASSGGGDLGPYGYTF	TGTGCCAGCAGCGGCGGGGGGGACTTGGGGCCCTATGGCTACACCTTC
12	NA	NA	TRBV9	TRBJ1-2	CASSVAFYGYTF	TGTGCCAGCAGCGTAGCCTTCTATGGCTACACCTTC
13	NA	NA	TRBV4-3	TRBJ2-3	CASSQETRDTQYF	TGCGCCAGCAGCCAAGAAACGCGGGATACGCAGTATTTT
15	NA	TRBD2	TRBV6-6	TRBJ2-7	CASSYSAGGSYEQYF	TGTGCCAGCAGTTACTCGGCGGGGGGCTCGTACGAGCAGTACTTC
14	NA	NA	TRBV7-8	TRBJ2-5	CASSPSTGYETQYF	TGTGCCAGCAGCCCCAGCACAGGGTACGAGACCCAGTACTTC
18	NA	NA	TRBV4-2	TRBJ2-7	CASSQDQGGQGKSYEQYF	TGTGCCAGCAGCCAAGATCAGGGGGGCCAGGGGAAAAGCTACGAGCAGTACTTC
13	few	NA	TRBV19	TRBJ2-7	CASMRRGGYEQYF	TGTGCCAGTATGAGGAGGGGGGGCTACGAGCAGTACTTC
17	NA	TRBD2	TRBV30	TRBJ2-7	CAWNSGGAYLLSGEQYF	TGTGCCTGGAATAGCGGGGGGGCGTATTTGTTATCGGGCGAGCAGTACTTC
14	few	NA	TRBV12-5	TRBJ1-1	CASGFGQRNTEAFF	TGTGCTAGTGGTTTTGGACAGAGGAACACTGAAGCTTTCTTT
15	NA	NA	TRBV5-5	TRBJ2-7	CASSQNGGGYYEQYF	TGTGCCAGCAGCCAAAATGGAGGGGGCTACTACGAGCAGTACTTC
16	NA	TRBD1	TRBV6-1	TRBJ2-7	CASSELRDRGSYEQYF	TGTGCCAGCAGTGAATTGCGGGACAGGGGGTCCTACGAGCAGTACTTC
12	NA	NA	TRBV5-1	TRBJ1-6	CASSLGGEPLHF	TGCGCCAGCAGCTTGGGGGGGGAACCCCTCCACTTT
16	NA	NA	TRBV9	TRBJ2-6	CASSPRAISGANVLTF	TGTGCCAGCAGCCCCCGAGCGATCTCTGGGGCCAACGTCCTGACTTTC
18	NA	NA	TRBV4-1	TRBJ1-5	CASSQGAALPGGDQPQHF	TGCGCCAGCAGCCAAGGGGCAGCCCTCCCCGGAGGAGATCAGCCCCAGCATTTT
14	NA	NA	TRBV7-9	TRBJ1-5	CASSLSGLDQPQHF	TGTGCCAGCAGCTTATCAGGGCTCGATCAGCCCCAGCATTTT
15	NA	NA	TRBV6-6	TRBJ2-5	CASSYSSSPKQTQYF	TGTGCCAGCAGTTACTCGAGTAGTCCCAAACAGACCCAGTACTTC
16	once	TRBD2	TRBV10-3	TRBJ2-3	CAISDPGKRGGDTQYF	TGTGCCATCAGTGACCCCGGCAAGCGGGGTGGAGATACGCAGTATTTT
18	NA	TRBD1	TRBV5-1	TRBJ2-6	CASSYMGQRTSGANVLTF	TGCGCCAGCAGCTACATGGGACAGAGGACGTCTGGGGCCAACGTCCTGACTTTC
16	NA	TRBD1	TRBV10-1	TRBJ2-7	CASSESRTGISYEQYF	TGCGCCAGCAGTGAGTCGAGGACAGGGATCTCCTACGAGCAGTACTTC
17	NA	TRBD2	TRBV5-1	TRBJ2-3	CASSLGPGSGGTDTQYF	TGCGCCAGCAGCTTGGGCCCCGGCAGCGGGGGAACAGATACGCAGTATTTT
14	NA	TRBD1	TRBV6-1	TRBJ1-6	CASSPQGGGSPLHF	TGTGCCAGCAGTCCACAGGGGGGCGGTTCACCCCTCCACTTT
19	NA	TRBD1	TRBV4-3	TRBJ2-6	CASSQVPGQGWSGANVLTF	TGCGCCAGCAGCCAAGTTCCGGGACAGGGTTGGTCTGGGGCCAACGTCCTGACTTTC
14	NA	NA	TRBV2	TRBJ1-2	CASSGDSGHYGYTF	TGTGCCAGCAGTGGAGATTCAGGGCACTATGGCTACACCTTC
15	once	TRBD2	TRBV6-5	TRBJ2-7	CASSPYSGGSYEQYF	TGTGCCAGCAGTCCCTACAGCGGGGGCTCCTACGAGCAGTACTTC
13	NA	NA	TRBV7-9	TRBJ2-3	CASSFRETGTQYF	TGTGCCAGCAGCTTCCGGGAGACGGGTACGCAGTATTTT